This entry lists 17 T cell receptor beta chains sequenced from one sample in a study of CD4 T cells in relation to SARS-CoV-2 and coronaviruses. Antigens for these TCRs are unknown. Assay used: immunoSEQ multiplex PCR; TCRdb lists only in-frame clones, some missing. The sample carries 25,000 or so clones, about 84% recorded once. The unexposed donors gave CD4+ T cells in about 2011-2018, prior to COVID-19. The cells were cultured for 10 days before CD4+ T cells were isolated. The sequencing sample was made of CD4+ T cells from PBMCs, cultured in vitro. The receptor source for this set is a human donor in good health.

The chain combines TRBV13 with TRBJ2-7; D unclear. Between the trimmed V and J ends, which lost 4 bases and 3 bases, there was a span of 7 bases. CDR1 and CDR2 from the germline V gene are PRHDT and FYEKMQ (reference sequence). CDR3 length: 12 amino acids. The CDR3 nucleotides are TGTGCCAGCAGCTCTCCAGGCTACGAGCAGTACTTC. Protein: CASSSPGYEQYF.

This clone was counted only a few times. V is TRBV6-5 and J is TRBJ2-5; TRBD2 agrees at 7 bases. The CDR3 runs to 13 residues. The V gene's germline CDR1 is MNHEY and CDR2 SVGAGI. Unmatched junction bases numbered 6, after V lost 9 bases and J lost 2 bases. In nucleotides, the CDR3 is TGTGCCAGTGGGAGGGGATGGCAAGAGACCCAGTACTTC. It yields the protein CASGRGWQETQYF.

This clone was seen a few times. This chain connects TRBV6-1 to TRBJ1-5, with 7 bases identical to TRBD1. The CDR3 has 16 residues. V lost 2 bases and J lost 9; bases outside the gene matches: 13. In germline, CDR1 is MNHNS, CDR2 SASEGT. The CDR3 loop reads CASSETQTGTRTPQHF. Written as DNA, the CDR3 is TGTGCCAGCAGTGAAACACAGACAGGGACTAGGACGCCCCAGCATTTT.

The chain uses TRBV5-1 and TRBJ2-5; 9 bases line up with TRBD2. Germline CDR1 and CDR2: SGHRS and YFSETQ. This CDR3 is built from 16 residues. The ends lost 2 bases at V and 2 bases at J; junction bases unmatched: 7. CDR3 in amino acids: CASSFQGLAGQETQYF. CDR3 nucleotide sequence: TGCGCCAGCAGCTTTCAAGGGCTAGCGGGACAAGAGACCCAGTACTTC.

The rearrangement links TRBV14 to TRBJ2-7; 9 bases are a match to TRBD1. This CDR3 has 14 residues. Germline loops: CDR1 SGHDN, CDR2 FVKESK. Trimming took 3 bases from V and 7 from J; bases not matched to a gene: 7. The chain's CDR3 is CASSHGTGRSEQYF. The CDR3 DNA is TGTGCCAGCAGCCACGGGACAGGGCGGAGTGAGCAGTACTTC.

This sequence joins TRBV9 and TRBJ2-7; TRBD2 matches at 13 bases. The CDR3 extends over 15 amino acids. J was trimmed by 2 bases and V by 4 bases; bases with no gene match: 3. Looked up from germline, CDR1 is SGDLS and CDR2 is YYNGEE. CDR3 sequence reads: CASSRTSGSTYEQYF. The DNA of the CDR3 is TGTGCCAGCAGCAGGACTAGCGGGAGTACCTACGAGCAGTACTTC.

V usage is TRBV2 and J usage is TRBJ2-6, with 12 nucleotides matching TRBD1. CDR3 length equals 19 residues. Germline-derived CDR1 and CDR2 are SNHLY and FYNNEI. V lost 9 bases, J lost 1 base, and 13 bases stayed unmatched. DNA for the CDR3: TGTGCCAGTATATTCACCAGGGGACAGGGGGCTTCTGGGGCCAACGTCCTGACTTTC. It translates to CASIFTRGQGASGANVLTF.

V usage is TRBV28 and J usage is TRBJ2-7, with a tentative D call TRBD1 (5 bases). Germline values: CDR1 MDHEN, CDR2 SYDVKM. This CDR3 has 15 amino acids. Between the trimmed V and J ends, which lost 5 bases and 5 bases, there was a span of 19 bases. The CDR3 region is CASSPQTPRAHEQYF. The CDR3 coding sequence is TGTGCCAGCAGTCCTCAAACCCCCAGGGCCCACGAGCAGTACTTC.

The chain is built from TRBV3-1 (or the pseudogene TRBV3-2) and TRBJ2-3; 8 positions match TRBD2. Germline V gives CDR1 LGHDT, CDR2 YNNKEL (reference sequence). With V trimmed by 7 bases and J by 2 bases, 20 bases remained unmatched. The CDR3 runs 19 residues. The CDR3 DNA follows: TGTGCCAGCACCGGGGGGGGTATTCCGGGACTAGAGTTCACAGATACGCAGTATTTT. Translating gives CASTGGGIPGLEFTDTQYF.

The CDR3 nucleotides read TGCGCCAGCAGCTTGGAGGGCGAGCAGTACTTC. It is translated as CASSLEGEQYF. The rearrangement joins TRBV5-1 to TRBJ2-7, with unresolved D. Germline V gene sequence: CDR1 SGHRS, CDR2 YFSETQ. The CDR3 is 11 residues long. V gave up 0 bases and J gave up 6 bases, with 4 bases separating them.

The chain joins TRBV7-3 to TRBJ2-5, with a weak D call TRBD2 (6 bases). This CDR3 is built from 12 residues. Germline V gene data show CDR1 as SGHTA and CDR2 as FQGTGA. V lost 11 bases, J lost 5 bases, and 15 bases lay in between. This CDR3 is CASGQGGETQYF. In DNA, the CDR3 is TGTGCCTCGGGGCAGGGAGGCGAGACCCAGTACTTC.

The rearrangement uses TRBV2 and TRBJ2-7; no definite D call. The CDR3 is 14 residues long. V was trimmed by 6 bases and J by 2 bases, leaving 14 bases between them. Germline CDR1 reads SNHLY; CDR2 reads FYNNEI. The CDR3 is CASRVRIGPYEQYF. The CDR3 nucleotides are TGTGCCAGCAGGGTACGGATAGGGCCCTACGAGCAGTACTTC.

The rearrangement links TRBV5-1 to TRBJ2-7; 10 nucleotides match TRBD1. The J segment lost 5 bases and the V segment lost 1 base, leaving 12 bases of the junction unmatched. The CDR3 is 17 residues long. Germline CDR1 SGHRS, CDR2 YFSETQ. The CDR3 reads CASSLRDGDRGRDEQYF. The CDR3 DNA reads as TGCGCCAGCAGCTTGAGGGACGGGGACAGGGGACGTGACGAGCAGTACTTC.

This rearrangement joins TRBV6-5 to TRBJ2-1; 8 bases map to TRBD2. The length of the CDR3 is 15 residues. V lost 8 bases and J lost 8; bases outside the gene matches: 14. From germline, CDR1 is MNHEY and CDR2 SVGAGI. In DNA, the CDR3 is TGTGCCAGCGTAGTCTCGTCGGGAGGGCCCTATGAGCAGTTCTTC. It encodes CASVVSSGGPYEQFF.

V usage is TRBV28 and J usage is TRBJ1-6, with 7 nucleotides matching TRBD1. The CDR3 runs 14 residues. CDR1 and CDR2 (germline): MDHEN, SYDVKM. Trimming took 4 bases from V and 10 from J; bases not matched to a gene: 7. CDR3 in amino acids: CASSSGQAQSPLHF. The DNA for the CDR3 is TGTGCCAGCAGTTCCGGACAGGCCCAATCACCCCTCCACTTT.

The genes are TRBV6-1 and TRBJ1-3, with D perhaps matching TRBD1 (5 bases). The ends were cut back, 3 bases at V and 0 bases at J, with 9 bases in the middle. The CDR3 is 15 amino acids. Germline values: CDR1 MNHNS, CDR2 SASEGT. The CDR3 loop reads CASSDEGYSGNTIYF. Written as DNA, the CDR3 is TGTGCCAGCAGTGACGAGGGGTACTCTGGAAACACCATATATTTT.

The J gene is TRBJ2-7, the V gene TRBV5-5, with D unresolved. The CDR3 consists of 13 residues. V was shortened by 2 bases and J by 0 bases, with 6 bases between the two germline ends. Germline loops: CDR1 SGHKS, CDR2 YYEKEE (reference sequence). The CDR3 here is CASSFLSSYEQYF. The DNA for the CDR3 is TGTGCCAGCAGCTTCTTGAGCTCCTACGAGCAGTACTTC.